This TCR beta chain is drawn from a study of T cells in Graves' hyperthyroidism and ophthalmopathy. Amplified regions were TCR beta CDR3 sequences from RNA transcripts. HTBI primers drove first-round RT-PCR of the TCR CDR3. TCRdb re-analysed the multiplex PCR reads in MiXCR, keeping a single row per CDR3 protein. The repertoire holds about 380,000 distinct CDR3 sequences, around an eighth seen once, with less than 25% in the top ten. The V end lost 2 bases, the J end lost 14 bases, and 10 bases lay between the germline ends. This CDR3 contains 11 residues. CDR1 is MDHEN and CDR2 is SYDVKM in the germline V gene. This clonotype appeared a few times.

This chain links TRBV28 with TRBJ2-1; possibly TRBD1 for D (6 bases). The TCR sequence derives from a man aged 25-40 years with Graves' hyperthyroidism that later progressed to Graves' ophthalmopathy. The sample comprised blood. CDR3: CASSLHQGKFF. The DNA of the CDR3 is TGTGCCAGCAGTTTACACCAGGGGAAGTTCTTC.